Shown below are 28 T cell receptor beta chains from a single sample sequenced in a study of shared clonotypes between healthy human individuals. Sequenced by immunoSEQ multiplex PCR; TCRdb stores in-frame clones only, minus some. Among more than 2,000,000 clones, about 92% were seen once, and the ten largest hold under 0.45%. Sequences were obtained from naive CD4+ T cells from PBMCs. As for subset: CD45RA+ positively selected. The receptors were gathered from a man aged 18 to 30 in good health. Some clones in this sample may be carry-over from other donors' samples.

The genes are TRBV27 and TRBJ1-4; 7 nucleotides match TRBD1. J lost 4 bases, V lost 6 bases, and 11 bases had no gene match. The CDR3 loop spans 16 amino acids. In germline, CDR1 is MNHEY, CDR2 SMNVEV (reference sequence). CDR3 in amino acids: CASRVRDREINEKLFF. CDR3 coding DNA: TGTGCCAGCAGGGTCCGAGACAGGGAAATTAATGAAAAACTGTTTTTT.

The rearrangement links TRBV5-1 to TRBJ2-7, with 10 bases fitting TRBD2. CDR1 SGHRS and CDR2 YFSETQ come from the germline V gene. Germline trimming cut 3 bases from V and 1 base from J; bases unmatched to any gene: 4. This CDR3 comprises 15 residues. CDR3 protein: CASSSQREGSYEQYF. The CDR3 DNA reads TGCGCCAGCAGCTCCCAGCGGGAGGGATCCTACGAGCAGTACTTC. Together with reference TRBV5-1 and TRBJ2-7, the CDR3 gives the full variable domain: KAGVTQTPRYLIKTRGQQVTLSCSPISGHRSVSWYQQTPGQGLQFLFEYFSETQRNKGNFPGRFSGRQFSNSRSEMNVSTLELGDSALYLCASSSQREGSYEQYFGPGTRLTVT.

V usage is TRBV30 and J usage is TRBJ2-7; TRBD2 matches at 12 bases. The trim removed 4 bases at V and 2 bases at J, leaving 12 bases unmatched. CDR3 length: 17 amino acids. CDR1 and CDR2 (germline): GTSNPN, SVGIG (reference sequence). The CDR3 loop is CAWTPLGLAGFTYEQYF. CDR3 DNA sequence: TGTGCCTGGACCCCATTAGGACTAGCGGGATTTACCTACGAGCAGTACTTC.

The V and J genes are TRBV6-1 and TRBJ2-1; D unclear. The V and J ends lost 5 bases and 2 bases respectively, with 7 bases between them. There are 13 residues in the CDR3. Germline CDR1 is MNHNS and CDR2 is SASEGT. CDR3 sequence: CASSKSTYNEQFF. CDR3 coding DNA: TGTGCCAGCAGTAAAAGCACCTACAATGAGCAGTTCTTC.

As to this clone: A read error may produce the germline difference seen at one junction end. The chain carries TRBV14 and TRBJ1-1, with TRBD1 identical over 9 bases. The CDR3 is made up of 13 amino acids. CDR1 is SGHDN and CDR2 is FVKESK in the germline V gene. CDR3 sequence reads: CASSEEQGATSFF. The CDR3 DNA is TGTGCCAGCAGCGAAGAACAGGGGGCTACGTCTTTCTTT.

In nucleotides, the CDR3 is TGTGCCAGCTCACAATCTAGCACAGATACGCAGTATTTT. This codes for CASSQSSTDTQYF. This chain connects TRBV18 to TRBJ2-3; D is undetermined. Trimming removed 4 bases from V and 0 bases from J, with 5 bases in between. Germline V CDR1 and CDR2: KGHSH, LQKENI. The CDR3 extends over 13 amino acids.

The chain employs TRBV27 and TRBJ2-3, with D possibly matching TRBD1 (6 bases). In germline, CDR1 is MNHEY, CDR2 SMNVEV (reference sequence). The CDR3 is made up of 16 amino acids. Trimming removed 6 bases from V and 2 bases from J, with 18 bases in between. CDR3 in amino acids: CASRPGAGYLTDTQYF. CDR3 nucleotides: TGTGCCAGCAGGCCAGGGGCGGGCTACCTCACAGATACGCAGTATTTT.

The chain combines TRBV7-9 with TRBJ2-7; 8 bases match TRBD2. J was trimmed by 2 bases and V by 3 bases; bases with no gene match: 6. Germline lookup yields CDR1 SEHNR and CDR2 FQNEAQ (reference sequence). The CDR3 has 15 amino acids. This CDR3 reads CASSFLGGAAYEQYF. The CDR3 coding sequence is TGTGCCAGCAGCTTCCTCGGGGGGGCCGCCTACGAGCAGTACTTC. The full variable domain, its missing parts supplied by reference TRBV7-9 and TRBJ2-7, is DTGVSQNPRHKITKRGQNVTFRCDPISEHNRLYWYRQTLGQGPEFLTYFQNEAQLEKSRLLSDRFSAERPKGSFSTLEIQRTEQGDSAMYLCASSFLGGAAYEQYFGPGTRLTVT.

The genes are TRBV7-2 and TRBJ2-4; D is unresolved. The CDR3 is 14 residues long. Trimming pared 0 bases from V and 7 bases from J, leaving 10 bases between. Germline CDR1 reads SGHTA; CDR2 reads FQGNSA. CDR3 sequence: CASSLATLGNIQYF. The CDR3, as DNA: TGTGCCAGCAGCTTAGCCACCCTAGGGAACATTCAGTACTTC.

This clone was seen a single time. J is TRBJ2-6 and V is TRBV19; TRBD2 is a possible D gene (5 bases). This CDR3 contains 15 residues. The ends were cut back, 1 base at V and 4 bases at J, with 8 bases in the middle. The germline gives CDR1 LNHDA, CDR2 SQIVND (reference sequence). This CDR3 reads CASSIGRAGANVLTF. CDR3 DNA sequence: TGTGCCAGTAGTATAGGGCGGGCAGGGGCCAACGTCCTGACTTTC.

The chain employs TRBV30 and TRBJ1-1; D call uncertain. Germline lookup yields CDR1 GTSNPN and CDR2 SVGIG (reference sequence). Trimming took 1 base from V and 2 from J, leaving 8 bases between them. The CDR3 runs to 13 residues. The CDR3 DNA follows: TGTGCCTGGAGTGACCCCAGTAACACTGAAGCTTTCTTT. Translation: CAWSDPSNTEAFF.

The chain employs TRBV7-2 and TRBJ2-7, with 9 bases that match TRBD1. With 5 bases clipped from V and 4 bases from J, the junction kept 9 bases outside the gene matches. The CDR3 runs 15 residues. CDR1 and CDR2 from the germline V gene are SGHTA and FQGNSA. The CDR3 DNA is TGTGCCAGCAGCGCTCGGCGGGACAGGGTTTACGAGCAGTACTTC. It translates to CASSARRDRVYEQYF.

This chain joins TRBV6-5 and TRBJ1-1, with D possibly TRBD1 on 6 matching bases. The CDR3 is made up of 13 amino acids. The V end lost 5 bases, the J end lost 11 bases, and 18 bases lay between the germline ends. Germline CDR1 is MNHEY and CDR2 is SVGAGI. For the CDR3, the DNA is TGTGCCAGCAGTGAATTAGGGGGGTTGCGTGCTTTCTTT. Its protein product is CASSELGGLRAFF.

The chain has TRBV28 and TRBJ1-6; D is ambiguous. Trimming removed 3 bases at V and 9 bases at J, with 6 bases between. The CDR3 contains 12 residues. Per germline, CDR1 MDHEN and CDR2 SYDVKM. CDR3 DNA sequence: TGTGCCAGCAGTTTGAGCAGTTCACCCCTCCACTTT. As protein: CASSLSSSPLHF.

The J gene is TRBJ2-2, the V gene TRBV9, with D unresolved. The V and J ends lost 0 bases and 0 bases respectively, with 12 bases between them. CDR3 size: 17 residues. CDR1 is SGDLS, CDR2 YYNGEE, per germline. The CDR3 reads CASSVVSRLTNTGELFF. The DNA for the CDR3 is TGTGCCAGCAGCGTAGTAAGTCGGCTTACGAACACCGGGGAGCTGTTTTTT.

V is TRBV19 and J is TRBJ1-2; a weak D match, TRBD1 (6 bases). The germline CDR1 and CDR2 sequences are LNHDA and SQIVND (reference sequence). Trimming took 6 bases from V and 8 from J, leaving 16 bases between them. CDR3 length: 13 residues. As DNA, the CDR3 is TGTGCCAGTAGGACACAGGGATATAGAGGCTACACCTTC. It yields the protein CASRTQGYRGYTF.

To note about this clone: Other DNA sequences from this sample encode an identical CDR3 as well. V gene TRBV5-1 combines with J gene TRBJ2-7; TRBD1 might be the D (8 bases). Germline CDR1 SGHRS, CDR2 YFSETQ. The V end was cut by 2 bases, the J end by 0 bases, with 12 bases between. CDR3 length: 15 amino acids. CDR3 coding DNA: TGCGCCAGCAGCTTACAGGGGGGGAGCTCCTACGAGCAGTACTTC. The encoded protein is CASSLQGGSSYEQYF.

The rearrangement uses TRBV5-1 and TRBJ2-3, with 8 bases matching TRBD2. V was clipped by 1 base and J by 4 bases; unmatched bases: 11. The CDR3 is 17 residues long. Germline values: CDR1 SGHRS, CDR2 YFSETQ. The CDR3 is CASSLSYSGVGPDTQYF. CDR3 nucleotide sequence: TGCGCCAGCAGCTTGAGTTATAGCGGGGTTGGGCCAGATACGCAGTATTTT.

This rearrangement joins TRBV5-8 to TRBJ1-5; a weak D match, TRBD1 (6 bases). The CDR3 sequence is 15 residues long. Germline V gene lookup returns CDR1 SGHTS and CDR2 YDEGEE. Trimming took 4 bases from V and 4 from J, leaving 15 bases between them. The CDR3 is CASSAVIGQNQPQHF. The CDR3 nucleotides read TGTGCCAGCAGCGCCGTCATAGGACAGAATCAGCCCCAGCATTTT. Complete variable domain (other parts from reference TRBV5-8 and TRBJ1-5): EAGVTQSPTHLIKTRGQQATLRCSPISGHTSVYWYQQALGLGLQFLLWYDEGEERNRGNFPPRFSGRQFPNYSSELNVNALELEDSALYLCASSAVIGQNQPQHFGDGTRLSIL.

The DNA for the CDR3 is TGTGCCAGCAGGGGGGCACAGGGGGATCAGCCCCAGCATTTT. Translating gives CASRGAQGDQPQHF. The chain carries TRBV7-2 and TRBJ1-5, with 8 bases aligning to TRBD1. Per germline, CDR1 SGHTA and CDR2 FQGNSA. The CDR3 sequence is 14 residues long. V lost 6 bases and J lost 5; bases outside the gene matches: 6.

About this clone: Other DNA sequences in this sample translate to the same CDR3. V gene TRBV5-1 combines with J gene TRBJ2-5; 9 bases are a match to TRBD1. Germline trimming cut 0 bases from V and 4 bases from J; bases unmatched to any gene: 4. CDR1 is SGHRS and CDR2 is YFSETQ in the germline V gene. The CDR3 runs to 15 residues. The CDR3 DNA reads as TGCGCCAGCAGCTTGGAGGGGACAGGGAGAGAGACCCAGTACTTC. It encodes CASSLEGTGRETQYF.

V gene TRBV19 combines with J gene TRBJ2-1; D gene uncertain. The germline CDR1 and CDR2 sequences are LNHDA and SQIVND (reference sequence). This CDR3 has 13 residues. V was trimmed by 7 bases and J by 9 bases, leaving 16 bases between them. CDR3 nucleotide sequence: TGTGCCAGTACTACCCCTACTTCAGGTGAGCAGTTCTTC. This sequence encodes CASTTPTSGEQFF. Full variable domain (rest looked up from reference TRBV19 and TRBJ2-1): DGGITQSPKYLFRKEGQNVTLSCEQNLNHDAMYWYRQDPGQGLRLIYYSQIVNDFQKGDIAEGYSVSREKKESFPLTVTSAQKNPTAFYLCASTTPTSGEQFFGPGTRLTVL.

Concerning this clone itself: Distinct nucleotide sequences in the sample also encode this CDR3. This chain links TRBV2 with TRBJ2-3, with 9 bases that match TRBD1. The CDR3 sequence is 15 residues long. The V gene end was trimmed by 1 base and the J gene end by 3 bases; junction bases not matched to a gene: 2. Per the germline V gene, CDR1 is SNHLY and CDR2 is FYNNEI. The CDR3 reads CASSEGQGGTDTQYF. The CDR3 DNA is TGTGCCAGCAGTGAAGGACAGGGGGGAACAGATACGCAGTATTTT.

The rearrangement links TRBV28 to TRBJ1-1; weak D call: TRBD1 (5 bases). Trimming took 3 bases from V and 7 from J, leaving 9 bases between them. Germline lookup yields CDR1 MDHEN and CDR2 SYDVKM. The CDR3 runs 12 residues. The CDR3, as DNA: TGTGCCAGCAGTTTCCAGCAGGGTGAAGCTTTCTTT. It codes for CASSFQQGEAFF.

V and J are TRBV5-1 and TRBJ1-5; the match to TRBD1 covers 7 bases. V shed 7 bases, J shed 0 bases, and the junction held 10 bases outside the gene matches. CDR1 is SGHRS, CDR2 YFSETQ, per germline. The CDR3 runs 16 residues. The CDR3 sequence: CASSNTGVYSNQPQHF. CDR3 coding DNA: TGCGCCAGCTCAAACACAGGGGTTTATAGCAATCAGCCCCAGCATTTT.

The chain recombines TRBV5-6 with TRBJ1-2, with 7 bases that match TRBD1. This CDR3 spans 15 amino acids. Trimming cost V 6 bases and J 2 bases; bases outside gene matches: 10. Germline V gene data show CDR1 as SGHDT and CDR2 as YYEEEE. The CDR3 nucleotides read TGTGCCAGCAAGATAGGGGACAGACAGAACTATGGCTACACCTTC. This translates into CASKIGDRQNYGYTF.

Points on this clone: Other DNA sequences within the sample encode an identical CDR3. The gene calls are TRBV9 and TRBJ1-5; D remains unclear. CDR3 length: 14 residues. Germline CDR1 is SGDLS and CDR2 is YYNGEE. V gave up 0 bases and J gave up 1 base, with 5 bases separating them. In DNA, the CDR3 is TGTGCCAGCAGCGTAGGAGGGAGCAATCAGCCCCAGCATTTT. Its translation is CASSVGGSNQPQHF.

The chain couples TRBV6-5 to TRBJ2-5; D gene unclear. The end of the DNA aligns better with TRBJ2-7, so the J call may be wrong. CDR1 is MNHEY and CDR2 is SVGAGI in the germline V gene. CDR3 length equals 13 residues. This chain's CDR3 is CASTSISNDEQYF. The CDR3 region has the DNA TGTGCCAGCACCTCGATATCTAACGACGAGCAGTACTTC.